Detailed here is one T cell receptor beta chain. These data belong to a study of T cell changes during pregnancy in multiple sclerosis. Assay: immunoSEQ multiplex PCR; the TCRdb copy retains only in-frame clones and omits some. The table records over 55,000 clones, approximately 90% of them present only once. This CDR3 has 16 amino acids. V was shortened by 2 bases and J by 0 bases, with 15 bases between the two germline ends. The germline V gene encodes CDR1 SGHRS and CDR2 YFSETQ. This sequence originates from a human donor whose cells served as feeder cells for cultures in a pregnancy study. The chain carries TRBV5-1 and TRBJ2-7, with D perhaps TRBD1 (6 bases). What was sequenced was peripheral blood from another person, used as feeder cells. The CDR3 region is CASSFLSGASSYEQYF. In DNA, the CDR3 is TGCGCCAGCAGCTTTTTGTCAGGGGCGAGCTCCTACGAGCAGTACTTC.